The rows below give T cell receptor beta chains drawn from one sample of a study of cytomegalovirus exposure and HLA in healthy donors. Some clones are missing from TCRdb's copy, which holds only in-frame ones; the method was immunoSEQ multiplex PCR. Here the sample spans some 170,000 clones, roughly 79% being singletons. The sequencing input was PBMCs. Receptors originate from a woman in her forties or fifties in good health and CMV-seronegative. CDR3s include the opening cysteine and the closing phenylalanine or tryptophan. The order of the fields is D gene, V gene, clone size, J gene, CDR3 protein, CDR3 DNA. A D gene is named only where the DNA matches it firmly. Clone size is not always given. Where it is, it says once, few, many or a class for expanded clones.

d_call: TRBD2; v_call: TRBV7-2; clone_size: NA; j_call: TRBJ2-7; cdr3_aa: CASSLLIAGAGYEQYF; cdr3_nt: TGTGCCAGCAGCTTATTGATAGCGGGAGCGGGGTACGAGCAGTACTTC
d_call: NA; v_call: TRBV7-9; clone_size: NA; j_call: TRBJ2-1; cdr3_aa: CASSLGTSEQFF; cdr3_nt: TGTGCCAGCAGCTTAGGGACATCCGAGCAGTTCTTC
d_call: NA; v_call: TRBV6-7; clone_size: NA; j_call: TRBJ2-3; cdr3_aa: CAILFLGGHSTDTQYF; cdr3_nt: TGTGCCATCCTCTTCCTAGGGGGACACTCCACAGATACGCAGTATTTT
d_call: TRBD1; v_call: TRBV30; clone_size: NA; j_call: TRBJ2-7; cdr3_aa: CAWRKGASSYEQYF; cdr3_nt: TGTGCCTGGAGAAAGGGGGCGAGCTCCTACGAGCAGTACTTC
d_call: NA; v_call: TRBV12-1; clone_size: NA; j_call: TRBJ1-1; cdr3_aa: CASSSPGEAGDTEAFF; cdr3_nt: TGTGCCAGCAGCTCGCCCGGAGAAGCAGGGGACACTGAAGCTTTCTTT
d_call: TRBD2; v_call: TRBV7-2; clone_size: NA; j_call: TRBJ2-4; cdr3_aa: CASSRLAGGLERENIQYF; cdr3_nt: TGTGCCAGCAGCAGACTAGCGGGGGGGCTCGAACGGGAAAACATTCAGTACTTC
d_call: TRBD1; v_call: TRBV10-3; clone_size: NA; j_call: TRBJ2-5; cdr3_aa: CATGTGEQETQYF; cdr3_nt: TGTGCCACCGGGACAGGGGAACAAGAGACCCAGTACTTC
d_call: NA; v_call: TRBV7-9; clone_size: NA; j_call: TRBJ2-5; cdr3_aa: CASSLFPGETQYF; cdr3_nt: TGTGCCAGCAGCTTATTCCCGGGGGAGACCCAGTACTTC
d_call: TRBD2; v_call: TRBV4-3; clone_size: NA; j_call: TRBJ2-7; cdr3_aa: CASSQDLAAYEQYF; cdr3_nt: TGCGCCAGCAGCCAAGATCTAGCGGCCTACGAGCAGTACTTC
d_call: NA; v_call: TRBV5-6; clone_size: NA; j_call: TRBJ1-5; cdr3_aa: CASSLGGVSIRNQPQHF; cdr3_nt: TGTGCCAGCAGCTTGGGGGGGGTCAGTATTAGAAATCAGCCCCAGCATTTT
d_call: TRBD1; v_call: TRBV7-9; clone_size: NA; j_call: TRBJ2-2; cdr3_aa: CASSRGQGGFGELFF; cdr3_nt: TGTGCCAGCAGCCGCGGACAGGGGGGGTTCGGGGAGCTGTTTTTT
d_call: NA; v_call: TRBV4-1; clone_size: NA; j_call: TRBJ2-3; cdr3_aa: CASSPAGGTDTQYF; cdr3_nt: TGCGCCAGCAGCCCAGCCGGGGGCACAGATACGCAGTATTTT
d_call: NA; v_call: TRBV28; clone_size: NA; j_call: TRBJ1-3; cdr3_aa: CASGDRSLAGNTIYF; cdr3_nt: TGTGCCAGCGGAGACAGATCCCTGGCGGGAAACACCATATATTTT
d_call: NA; v_call: TRBV13; clone_size: once; j_call: TRBJ1-4; cdr3_aa: CASSGGTNEKLFF; cdr3_nt: TGTGCCAGCAGCGGAGGGACTAATGAAAAACTGTTTTTT
d_call: TRBD2; v_call: TRBV7-2; clone_size: NA; j_call: TRBJ2-3; cdr3_aa: CASSPFGSGRAGDTQYF; cdr3_nt: TGTGCCAGCAGCCCTTTCGGGAGCGGGAGGGCAGGTGATACGCAGTATTTT
d_call: TRBD2; v_call: TRBV11-2; clone_size: NA; j_call: TRBJ2-3; cdr3_aa: CASSHPTGLAGDTQYF; cdr3_nt: TGTGCCAGCAGCCACCCCACGGGACTAGCGGGAGATACGCAGTATTTT
d_call: TRBD2; v_call: TRBV6-6; clone_size: NA; j_call: TRBJ2-1; cdr3_aa: CASTLGTSGIYNEQFF; cdr3_nt: TGTGCCAGCACCCTAGGGACTAGCGGGATCTACAATGAGCAGTTCTTC
d_call: NA; v_call: TRBV19; clone_size: NA; j_call: TRBJ1-1; cdr3_aa: CASSQQGGKTEAFF; cdr3_nt: TGTGCCAGTAGCCAACAGGGCGGTAAAACTGAAGCTTTCTTT
d_call: TRBD1; v_call: TRBV7-3; clone_size: NA; j_call: TRBJ2-5; cdr3_aa: CASSPGTGLETQYF; cdr3_nt: TGTGCCAGCAGCCCCGGGACAGGGTTGGAGACCCAGTACTTC
d_call: NA; v_call: TRBV19; clone_size: NA; j_call: TRBJ1-6; cdr3_aa: CASSMDWSIYNSPLHF; cdr3_nt: TGTGCCAGTAGTATGGACTGGTCGATCTATAATTCACCCCTCCACTTT
d_call: NA; v_call: TRBV27; clone_size: NA; j_call: TRBJ2-7; cdr3_aa: CASSSPPGSNHYEQYF; cdr3_nt: TGTGCCAGCAGTTCCCCCCCAGGCAGTAACCACTACGAGCAGTACTTC
d_call: TRBD2; v_call: TRBV2; clone_size: NA; j_call: TRBJ2-7; cdr3_aa: CASPGREYPYEQYF; cdr3_nt: TGTGCCAGCCCCGGGCGGGAGTACCCCTACGAGCAGTACTTC
d_call: TRBD1; v_call: TRBV5-4; clone_size: NA; j_call: TRBJ2-7; cdr3_aa: CASSLGRDRAHEQYF; cdr3_nt: TGTGCCAGCAGCTTGGGGAGGGACAGGGCCCACGAGCAGTACTTC
d_call: TRBD1; v_call: TRBV15; clone_size: NA; j_call: TRBJ2-3; cdr3_aa: CATSRGQGMDTQYF; cdr3_nt: TGTGCCACCAGCAGAGGACAGGGTATGGATACGCAGTATTTT
d_call: TRBD1; v_call: TRBV11-2; clone_size: NA; j_call: TRBJ2-3; cdr3_aa: CASSPRGTASTDTQYF; cdr3_nt: TGTGCCAGCAGCCCCCGTGGGACAGCTAGCACAGATACGCAGTATTTT
d_call: NA; v_call: TRBV10-2; clone_size: NA; j_call: TRBJ1-5; cdr3_aa: CASSDGYSNQPQHF; cdr3_nt: TGCGCCAGCAGTGACGGGTATAGCAATCAGCCCCAGCATTTT
d_call: NA; v_call: TRBV2; clone_size: NA; j_call: TRBJ1-2; cdr3_aa: CASNPGTPYGYTF; cdr3_nt: TGTGCCAGCAATCCAGGGACACCATATGGCTACACCTTC
d_call: TRBD1; v_call: TRBV19; clone_size: NA; j_call: TRBJ2-7; cdr3_aa: CASSIDNRGRSSYEQYF; cdr3_nt: TGTGCCAGTAGTATAGACAACAGGGGGCGATCCTCCTACGAGCAGTACTTC
d_call: TRBD2; v_call: TRBV14; clone_size: NA; j_call: TRBJ2-2; cdr3_aa: CASSQDGLAVNGELFF; cdr3_nt: TGTGCCAGCAGCCAAGATGGACTAGCGGTTAACGGGGAGCTGTTTTTT
d_call: TRBD2; v_call: TRBV4-3; clone_size: NA; j_call: TRBJ2-3; cdr3_aa: CASSPKRGPYSTDTQYF; cdr3_nt: TGCGCCAGCAGCCCCAAGCGGGGGCCCTATAGCACAGATACGCAGTATTTT
d_call: TRBD2; v_call: TRBV19; clone_size: NA; j_call: TRBJ2-1; cdr3_aa: CASKGMGLAGTEQFF; cdr3_nt: TGTGCCAGTAAGGGGATGGGGCTAGCGGGTACTGAGCAGTTCTTC
d_call: NA; v_call: TRBV19; clone_size: NA; j_call: TRBJ1-1; cdr3_aa: CASTQQGRGTEAFF; cdr3_nt: TGTGCCAGTACCCAACAGGGCCGGGGTACTGAAGCTTTCTTT
d_call: TRBD1; v_call: TRBV15; clone_size: NA; j_call: TRBJ2-7; cdr3_aa: CATSSPGQGSFEQYF; cdr3_nt: TGTGCCACCAGCAGCCCGGGACAGGGTAGTTTCGAGCAGTACTTC
d_call: TRBD2; v_call: TRBV4-3; clone_size: NA; j_call: TRBJ2-2; cdr3_aa: CASSQVRLAGVSGELFF; cdr3_nt: TGCGCCAGCAGCCAAGTTAGACTAGCGGGAGTGAGCGGGGAGCTGTTTTTT
d_call: NA; v_call: TRBV28; clone_size: NA; j_call: TRBJ2-7; cdr3_aa: CASTPPSPTGQHYEQYF; cdr3_nt: TGTGCCAGCACCCCCCCCTCCCCGACAGGACAACACTACGAGCAGTACTTC
d_call: TRBD2; v_call: TRBV12-5; clone_size: NA; j_call: TRBJ2-5; cdr3_aa: CASGLALGGLAGPSTGGKTQYF; cdr3_nt: TGTGCTAGTGGTTTGGCCCTCGGGGGACTAGCGGGGCCGTCAACCGGGGGAAAGACCCAGTACTTC
d_call: TRBD2; v_call: TRBV5-1; clone_size: NA; j_call: TRBJ2-3; cdr3_aa: CASSSPSASGSGDTQYF; cdr3_nt: TGCGCCAGCAGCTCCCCGTCGGCTAGCGGGAGTGGAGATACGCAGTATTTT
d_call: TRBD1; v_call: TRBV9; clone_size: NA; j_call: TRBJ2-1; cdr3_aa: CASSAAGTGAYNEQFF; cdr3_nt: TGTGCCAGCAGCGCTGCCGGGACAGGGGCCTACAATGAGCAGTTCTTC
d_call: NA; v_call: TRBV19; clone_size: once; j_call: TRBJ2-7; cdr3_aa: CASSIYGSSYEQYF; cdr3_nt: TGTGCCAGTAGTATCTACGGGAGCTCCTACGAGCAGTACTTC
d_call: TRBD2; v_call: TRBV4-3; clone_size: NA; j_call: TRBJ2-1; cdr3_aa: CASSQGVTSGSSYNEQFF; cdr3_nt: TGCGCCAGCAGCCAAGGTGTTACTAGCGGGAGCTCCTACAATGAGCAGTTCTTC
d_call: NA; v_call: TRBV7-2; clone_size: once; j_call: TRBJ1-2; cdr3_aa: CASSLDTGNYGYTF; cdr3_nt: TGTGCCAGCAGCTTAGATACAGGAAACTATGGCTACACCTTC
d_call: NA; v_call: TRBV7-9; clone_size: NA; j_call: TRBJ2-7; cdr3_aa: CASSGSYGWYF; cdr3_nt: TGTGCCAGCAGCGGATCCTACGGGTGGTACTTC
d_call: TRBD2; v_call: TRBV4-2; clone_size: NA; j_call: TRBJ2-3; cdr3_aa: CASSQELAGGRYTQYF; cdr3_nt: TGTGCCAGCAGCCAAGAACTAGCGGGGGGGCGATATACGCAGTATTTT
d_call: TRBD1; v_call: TRBV27; clone_size: NA; j_call: TRBJ2-7; cdr3_aa: CASGTGTASYEQYF; cdr3_nt: TGTGCCAGCGGGACCGGGACAGCCTCCTACGAGCAGTACTTC
d_call: NA; v_call: TRBV6-6; clone_size: NA; j_call: TRBJ2-3; cdr3_aa: CASSYSIMTDTQYF; cdr3_nt: TGTGCCAGCAGTTACTCCATCATGACAGATACGCAGTATTTT
d_call: NA; v_call: TRBV5-6; clone_size: NA; j_call: TRBJ1-2; cdr3_aa: CASSQDRNYGYTF; cdr3_nt: TGTGCCAGCAGCCAGGACAGAAACTATGGCTACACCTTC
d_call: TRBD1; v_call: TRBV7-2; clone_size: NA; j_call: TRBJ2-7; cdr3_aa: CASSLVTGQGASYEQYF; cdr3_nt: TGTGCCAGCAGCTTAGTAACGGGACAGGGGGCATCCTACGAGCAGTACTTC
d_call: TRBD1; v_call: TRBV5-8; clone_size: NA; j_call: TRBJ1-3; cdr3_aa: CASSAETGAGNTIYF; cdr3_nt: TGTGCCAGCAGCGCGGAGACAGGGGCGGGAAACACCATATATTTT
d_call: TRBD1; v_call: TRBV27; clone_size: NA; j_call: TRBJ1-1; cdr3_aa: CASSLGTVAFF; cdr3_nt: TGTGCCAGCAGCCTCGGGACAGTGGCTTTCTTT
d_call: NA; v_call: TRBV7-2; clone_size: NA; j_call: TRBJ1-6; cdr3_aa: CASSLYGARNSPLHF; cdr3_nt: TGTGCCAGCAGCTTATATGGGGCAAGGAATTCACCCCTCCACTTT
d_call: NA; v_call: TRBV14; clone_size: NA; j_call: TRBJ2-1; cdr3_aa: CASSQARHLLYNEQFF; cdr3_nt: TGTGCCAGCAGCCAGGCTCGGCACCTACTATACAATGAGCAGTTCTTC
d_call: TRBD1; v_call: TRBV5-4; clone_size: NA; j_call: TRBJ1-2; cdr3_aa: CASSSGQLPGYTF; cdr3_nt: TGTGCCAGCAGTTCGGGACAGTTACCTGGCTACACCTTC
d_call: NA; v_call: TRBV28; clone_size: NA; j_call: TRBJ2-3; cdr3_aa: CASSIRRGTDTQYF; cdr3_nt: TGTGCCAGCAGTATCCGACGGGGCACAGATACGCAGTATTTT